This T cell receptor beta chain was documented in a study of T cells in localized non-small cell lung cancer. Study-wide results and limits: Because researchers sequenced only one region of the tumor, heterogeneity is still possible. Of the top 100 tumor clones, median around 60 were in adjacent lung, 25 to 35 among its top 100.

Sequenced by immunoSEQ multiplex PCR; TCRdb stores in-frame clones only, minus some. The data contain 70,000 to 100,000 clones, approximately 80% of them singletons. V was pared by 5 bases and J by 4 bases, with 14 bases between. Germline V CDR1 and CDR2: SGHDN, FVKESK. The length of the CDR3 is 15 residues. With respect to this clone: The antigen is unknown.

The sequence was collected from a female donor of 60 years or more with stage I lung adenocarcinoma. The sequencing used peripheral blood, collected before any cancer treatment. The chain is built from TRBV14 and TRBJ1-4; D perhaps matches TRBD1 (5 bases). The CDR3 sequence: CASSDRDVDNEKLFF. The CDR3 DNA is TGTGCCAGCAGCGACCGGGACGTCGATAATGAAAAACTGTTTTTT.